The T cell receptor beta chain described here comes from a study of blood T cell repertoires in COVID-19. Overall study: In each case, the material was cDNA or gDNA derived from T cells, B-cell-depleted T cells, or PBMCs.

Authors' methods: Using reference gene primer amplification, nucleated cell counts were estimated. Generated by immunoSEQ multiplex PCR, the TCRdb table keeps only in-frame clones and is missing some. V and J calls and clone size follow that table, whereas D and trimming were derived from the DNA. The sample consists of about 180,000 clones, 80% to 90% of them appearing once. The V gene lost 1 base and the J gene lost 7 bases, with 10 bases spanning the gap. The CDR3 has 13 residues. CDR1 and CDR2 (germline): LGHDT, YNNKEL (reference sequence). The chain uses TRBV3-1 (or the pseudogene TRBV3-2) and TRBJ2-5; D is possibly TRBD1 (5 bases). The sequence came from a man aged 45-65 years with active or convalescent COVID-19. The sample was peripheral blood. The CDR3 coding sequence is TGTGCCAGCAGCCAAGTCCCTAGGGGGACCCAGTACTTC. It yields the protein CASSQVPRGTQYF.